The 21 T cell receptor beta chains reported below all come from one sample, sequenced in a study of control samples from healthy donors and cancer patients (TCRdb year 2020). To prepare the library, the immunoSEQ multiplex PCR assay was applied. The table comes from immuneACCESS by way of TCRdb, which keeps in-frame sequences with V and J called. Part of the clones is missing from these tables; in studies checked, under half for an unresolved V gene and the rest for unknown reasons. A total of 130,000 or so clones appear in this sample, 90% of them only once. The ten largest make up around 2.3% of the sample. Material for sequencing was blood. These receptors were taken from a middle-aged man in good health.

This chain links TRBV28 with TRBJ2-5, with D possibly TRBD1 on 5 matching bases. V was cut by 2 bases and J by 3 bases, with 13 bases left in between. Germline V gene lookup returns CDR1 MDHEN and CDR2 SYDVKM. The CDR3 runs to 15 residues. The CDR3 sequence is CASSLAAGREETQYF. The DNA of the CDR3 is TGTGCCAGCAGTTTAGCCGCAGGGCGTGAAGAGACCCAGTACTTC.

The chain is built from TRBV27 and TRBJ1-5; maybe TRBD1 (5 bases). The length of the CDR3 is 13 residues. The V gene lost 5 bases and the J gene lost 4 bases, with 9 bases spanning the gap. CDR1 and CDR2 from the germline V gene are MNHEY and SMNVEV (reference sequence). The chain's CDR3 is CASSPGGNQPQHF. CDR3 DNA: TGTGCCAGCAGTCCGGGGGGGAATCAGCCCCAGCATTTT.

This clone was counted a single time. V and J are TRBV30 and TRBJ2-1; TRBD2 agrees at 11 bases. V lost 3 bases to trimming and J lost 8 bases; unmatched junction nucleotides: 9. The CDR3 covers 15 residues. In germline, CDR1 is GTSNPN, CDR2 SVGIG (reference sequence). The CDR3 protein is CAWRGVAGGLDEQFF. CDR3 in DNA: TGTGCCTGGAGGGGAGTAGCGGGGGGGCTAGATGAGCAGTTCTTC. The full variable domain, its missing parts supplied by reference TRBV30 and TRBJ2-1, is SQTIHQWPATLVQPVGSPLSLECTVEGTSNPNLYWYRQAAGRGLQLLFYSVGIGQISSEVPQNLSASRPQDRQFILSSKKLLLSDSGFYLCAWRGVAGGLDEQFFGPGTRLTVL.

The rearrangement links TRBV14 to TRBJ2-3; tentatively, D is TRBD2 (6 bases). This CDR3 comprises 16 residues. Trimming cost V 0 bases and J 6 bases, with 16 bases left between them. The germline gives CDR1 SGHDN, CDR2 FVKESK. CDR3 in DNA: TGTGCCAGCAGCCAAGAGGGACTTATTAGGGGCGATACGCAGTATTTT. Protein: CASSQEGLIRGDTQYF. Drawing the rest from reference TRBV14 and TRBJ2-3, the complete variable domain is EAGVTQFPSHSVIEKGQTVTLRCDPISGHDNLYWYRRVMGKEIKFLLHFVKESKQDESGMPNNRFLAERTGGTYSTLKVQPAELEDSGVYFCASSQEGLIRGDTQYFGPGTRLTVL.

The V call is TRBV3-1 (or the pseudogene TRBV3-2), the J call TRBJ2-5; 9 bases line up with TRBD2. CDR1 and CDR2 from the germline V gene are LGHDT and YNNKEL (reference sequence). The CDR3 consists of 14 residues. V was pared by 4 bases and J by 4 bases, with 4 bases of the junction left unmatched. The CDR3, as DNA: TGTGCCAGCAGCCCTGGGGGACTAGCAGAGACCCAGTACTTC. It codes for CASSPGGLAETQYF.

The chain links TRBV7-8 to TRBJ2-4; either TRBD1 or TRBD2 may fit D (6 bases each). The germline gives CDR1 SGHVS, CDR2 FQNEAQ. The V end lost 8 bases, the J end lost 6 bases, and 14 bases lay between the germline ends. The CDR3 runs to 13 residues. The CDR3 DNA is TGTGCCAGCTCCGGGGGCGCGGGAAACATTCAGTACTTC. The encoded protein is CASSGGAGNIQYF.

The V gene is TRBV14, the J gene TRBJ2-2; 8 nucleotides agree with TRBD2. Losses at the gene ends were 4 bases for V and 3 bases for J; bases not matched to a gene: 4. Germline loops: CDR1 SGHDN, CDR2 FVKESK. The CDR3 is 15 amino acids. Here the CDR3 reads CASSRAGGYTGELFF. The CDR3 DNA reads as TGTGCCAGCAGCCGGGCGGGGGGCTACACCGGGGAGCTGTTTTTT. The full variable domain, rest sourced from reference TRBV14 and TRBJ2-2, is EAGVTQFPSHSVIEKGQTVTLRCDPISGHDNLYWYRRVMGKEIKFLLHFVKESKQDESGMPNNRFLAERTGGTYSTLKVQPAELEDSGVYFCASSRAGGYTGELFFGEGSRLTVL.

The V call is TRBV18, the J call TRBJ2-1, with a tentative D call TRBD1 (7 bases). The V and J ends lost 4 bases and 6 bases respectively, with 19 bases between them. Germline V gene data show CDR1 as KGHSH and CDR2 as LQKENI. The CDR3 sequence is 16 residues long. CDR3 DNA: TGTGCCAGCTCACGGATACCGCAGGGGGGTTTCAATGAGCAGTTCTTC. It yields the protein CASSRIPQGGFNEQFF.

The chain uses TRBV29-1 and TRBJ2-6; the match to TRBD1 covers 8 bases. CDR1 SQVTM and CDR2 ANQGSEA come from the germline V gene. V lost 5 bases, J lost 2 bases, and 8 bases stayed unmatched. The CDR3 is 16 residues long. The CDR3 region is CSVSPGGHPGANVLTF. Written as DNA, the CDR3 is TGCAGCGTTTCGCCAGGGGGCCACCCTGGGGCCAACGTCCTGACTTTC.

The J gene is TRBJ1-5, the V gene TRBV2; D uncertain. Germline lookup yields CDR1 SNHLY and CDR2 FYNNEI. This CDR3 region has 15 residues. Trimming pared 4 bases from V and 0 bases from J, leaving 10 bases between. CDR3 sequence reads: CASSGRGYSNQPQHF. CDR3 nucleotides: TGTGCCAGCAGTGGCAGAGGCTATAGCAATCAGCCCCAGCATTTT.

The sample holds one count of this clone. J is TRBJ2-5 and V is TRBV4-1, with 9 bases identical to TRBD1. This CDR3 region has 16 residues. With V trimmed by 1 base and J by 1 base, 4 bases remained unmatched. CDR1 and CDR2 from the germline V gene are MGHRA and YSYEKL. The chain's CDR3 is CASSQVTGGLQETQYF. DNA of the CDR3: TGCGCCAGCAGCCAAGTCACAGGGGGCCTCCAAGAGACCCAGTACTTC.

This chain's CDR3 is CASSAYYGDEQFF. The CDR3, as DNA: TGTGCCAGCAGCGCCTATTATGGTGATGAGCAGTTCTTC. The chain uses TRBV7-3 and TRBJ2-1; D gene unclear. The CDR3 covers 13 residues. V lost 5 bases, J lost 8 bases, and 13 bases lay in between. Germline values: CDR1 SGHTA, CDR2 FQGTGA.

This clone appeared a few times. This chain links TRBV9 with TRBJ1-3; D gene unclear. The CDR3 runs to 12 residues. CDR1 and CDR2 from the germline V gene are SGDLS and YYNGEE. Trimming cost V 1 base and J 4 bases, with 3 bases left between them. CDR3 sequence (DNA): TGTGCCAGCAGCGTAACCGGAAACACCATATATTTT. This translates into CASSVTGNTIYF. Combining the CDR3 with reference TRBV9 and TRBJ1-3 gives the whole variable domain DSGVTQTPKHLITATGQRVTLRCSPRSGDLSVYWYQQSLDQGLQFLIQYYNGEERAKGNILERFSAQQFPDLHSELNLSSLELGDSALYFCASSVTGNTIYFGEGSWLTVV.

The CDR3, as DNA: TGTGCCAGCAGCCCACCGTCCACTGAAGCTTTCTTT. It yields the protein CASSPPSTEAFF. The chain carries TRBV9 and TRBJ1-1; unclear D gene. V was clipped by 4 bases and J by 4 bases, with 8 bases between them. There are 12 residues in the CDR3. The germline V gene has CDR1 SGDLS and CDR2 YYNGEE.

The chain employs TRBV7-9 and TRBJ1-1; no clear D. This CDR3 is built from 14 residues. Germline lookup yields CDR1 SEHNR and CDR2 FQNEAQ (reference sequence). The V and J ends lost 5 bases and 3 bases respectively, with 13 bases between them. The CDR3 region has the DNA TGTGCCAGCAGCCCTACCAGGTGGGACACTGAAGCTTTCTTT. Translating it yields CASSPTRWDTEAFF.

This chain uses TRBV14 with TRBJ1-3; weak D call: TRBD1 (6 bases). V shed 1 base and J shed 0 bases, with 22 bases lying between them. The CDR3 runs 20 residues. In germline, CDR1 is SGHDN, CDR2 FVKESK. This chain's CDR3 is CASSQGRWSGDRNSGNTIYF. The CDR3 DNA is TGTGCCAGCAGCCAAGGTCGATGGTCGGGCGACAGGAACTCTGGAAACACCATATATTTT.

The genes are TRBV3-1 (or the pseudogene TRBV3-2) and TRBJ2-7; 7 bases line up with TRBD1. Germline V gene lookup returns CDR1 LGHDT and CDR2 YNNKEL (reference sequence). The V and J ends lost 1 base and 6 bases, in that order; junction bases with no gene match: 9. This CDR3 comprises 15 residues. The CDR3 is CASSQARGGPFEQYF. CDR3 DNA: TGTGCCAGCAGCCAAGCCCGAGGGGGCCCCTTCGAGCAGTACTTC.

This clone was found once. The DNA of the CDR3 is TGTGCCAGCTCATACCCCGAAGTAATCCCGGAGGCGGCTAATGAAAAACTGTTTTTT. Translation: CASSYPEVIPEAANEKLFF. The rearrangement joins TRBV19 to TRBJ1-4; no reliable D call. CDR1 LNHDA and CDR2 SQIVND come from the germline V gene (reference sequence). The CDR3 sequence is 19 residues long. Between the trimmed V and J ends, which lost 9 bases and 3 bases, there was a span of 29 bases.

Of note for this clone: At the DNA level, this CDR3 is encoded by other sequences in the same sample as well. The chain employs TRBV5-1 and TRBJ1-2; 11 nucleotides align to TRBD1. The CDR3 is made up of 14 amino acids. Per the germline V gene, CDR1 is SGHRS and CDR2 is YFSETQ. J gave up 7 bases and V 0 bases, and 2 bases lay outside the gene matches. CDR3 sequence reads: CASSLAGTGGGYTF. The CDR3 DNA sequence: TGCGCCAGCAGCTTGGCCGGGACAGGGGGTGGCTACACCTTC.

V is TRBV12-3 or TRBV12-4 and J is TRBJ1-1; D call uncertain. This CDR3 is built from 11 residues. Trimming took off 2 bases at V and 5 bases at J, with 3 bases between the two ends. Written as DNA, the CDR3 is TGTGCCAGCAGTTTACGTACTGAAGCTTTCTTT. The encoded protein is CASSLRTEAFF.

The chain joins TRBV25-1 to TRBJ2-2; D is uncertain. The CDR3 sequence is 15 residues long. Germline V gene sequence: CDR1 MGHDK, CDR2 SYGVNS. Between the trimmed V and J ends, which lost 7 bases and 0 bases, there was a span of 12 bases. The CDR3 loop is CASTGTATNTGELFF. The CDR3 nucleotides are TGTGCCAGCACCGGTACAGCTACGAACACCGGGGAGCTGTTTTTT.